The 30 T cell receptor beta chains below come from one sample, sequenced in a study of identical twins. TCRdb reanalysed the 5' RACE reads using MiXCR and keeps one entry per CDR3 protein. Of approximately 1.8 million distinct CDR3 sequences listed, roughly a third are singletons. The sequencing input was cord blood. These receptors were collected from a newborn girl in good health.

This clonotype was seen only a few times. This chain links TRBV10-3 with TRBJ2-5; D gene unclear. Germline V gene data show CDR1 as ENHRY and CDR2 as SYGVKD. The CDR3 runs to 14 residues. The V end lost 0 bases, the J end lost 1 base, and 6 bases lay between the germline ends. In DNA, the CDR3 is TGTGCCATCAGTGAGTCAGGCAGCCAAGAGACCCAGTACTTC. Amino acid sequence: CAISESGSQETQYF.

A word on this clonotype: Given a much more abundant clone one base away, this may be a read error. The chain recombines TRBV4-2 with TRBJ2-7, with unresolved D. Germline V gene sequence: CDR1 LGHNA, CDR2 YNFKEQ. This CDR3 has 13 residues. For the CDR3, the DNA is TGTGCCTGCAGCCAAGATAGACACTACGAGCAGTACTTC. The encoded protein is CACSQDRHYEQYF.

This clonotype came up a few times. The V and J genes are TRBV24-1 and TRBJ1-5; 8 bases are shared with TRBD1. CDR1 and CDR2 from the germline V gene are KGHDR and SFDVKD. V lost 3 bases to trimming and J lost 1 base; unmatched junction nucleotides: 1. This CDR3 spans 15 amino acids. The CDR3 region is CATSDRQGSNQPQHF. The CDR3 nucleotides read TGTGCCACCAGTGATCGACAGGGGAGCAATCAGCCCCAGCATTTT.

This clonotype was recorded a few times. The CDR3 spells CASSVGHRSLTSEINNEQFF. The DNA of the CDR3 is TGTGCCAGCAGCGTAGGTCACAGGTCCTTGACTAGCGAGATAAACAATGAGCAGTTCTTC. The rearrangement links TRBV9 to TRBJ2-1; 8 bases match TRBD2. CDR3 size: 20 residues. From germline, CDR1 is SGDLS and CDR2 YYNGEE. The trim removed 0 bases at V and 5 bases at J, leaving 19 bases unmatched.

V gene TRBV6-1 combines with J gene TRBJ2-7; 15 bases are shared with TRBD2. The CDR3 consists of 16 residues. Germline V lookup: CDR1 MNHNS, CDR2 SASEGT. V was clipped by 5 bases and J by 3 bases; unmatched bases: 5. CDR3 region: CASSKGLAGGDYEQYF. The CDR3 coding sequence is TGTGCCAGCAGTAAAGGACTAGCGGGAGGGGACTACGAGCAGTACTTC.

The sample holds a few counts of this clonotype. V usage is TRBV14 and J usage is TRBJ2-4; 7 bases map to TRBD2. Germline CDR1 is SGHDN and CDR2 is FVKESK. The trim removed 2 bases at V and 0 bases at J, leaving 7 bases unmatched. The CDR3 loop spans 17 amino acids. The CDR3 DNA reads as TGTGCCAGCAGCCAAAGTGGGAGGGTTGGAGCCAAAAACATTCAGTACTTC. Translating gives CASSQSGRVGAKNIQYF.

This clonotype was seen a handful of times. The chain is built from TRBV28 and TRBJ2-6; D possibly uses TRBD1 or TRBD2 (5 bases each). CDR3 length: 16 amino acids. V was cut by 1 base and J by 2 bases, with 9 bases left in between. CDR1 and CDR2 from the germline V gene are MDHEN and SYDVKM. The CDR3 sequence is CASSLFGTAGANVLTF. CDR3 coding DNA: TGTGCCAGCAGTTTATTCGGGACCGCTGGGGCCAACGTCCTGACTTTC.

This chain links TRBV4-2 with TRBJ2-7; 8 bases are shared with TRBD2. Germline CDR1 is LGHNA and CDR2 is YNFKEQ. J was trimmed by 9 bases and V by 6 bases; bases with no gene match: 4. The CDR3 loop spans 11 amino acids. CDR3 loop: CASRIAGRQYF. DNA of the CDR3: TGTGCCAGCAGGATAGCGGGACGGCAGTACTTC.

V usage is TRBV2 and J usage is TRBJ2-7; D remains ambiguous. Trimming took off 6 bases at V and 3 bases at J, with 6 bases between the two ends. Per germline, CDR1 SNHLY and CDR2 FYNNEI. The CDR3 runs to 11 residues. CDR3: CASRAIYEQYF. DNA of the CDR3: TGTGCCAGCAGAGCCATCTACGAGCAGTACTTC.

This clonotype has a handful of counts. This rearrangement joins TRBV20-1 to TRBJ2-7, with 10 bases fitting TRBD1. This CDR3 is 14 amino acids long. Looked up from germline, CDR1 is DFQATT and CDR2 is SNEGSKA (reference sequence). CDR3 sequence (DNA): TGCAGCCCTAGCGACAGGGGGCCCTCCTACGAGCAGTACTTC. Translation: CSPSDRGPSYEQYF.

The chain links TRBV13 to TRBJ2-3; TRBD2 matches 7 bases. With 3 bases clipped from V and 8 bases from J, the junction kept 17 bases outside the gene matches. Germline V lookup: CDR1 PRHDT, CDR2 FYEKMQ (reference sequence). CDR3 length equals 17 residues. The CDR3 region is CASSLRGPGLRVPTQYF. Here the CDR3 DNA reads TGTGCCAGCAGCTTGAGGGGACCGGGACTACGGGTCCCTACGCAGTATTTT.

This clonotype has a count of ten or more. The chain uses TRBV14 and TRBJ1-2; D ambiguous. V lost 2 bases and J lost 2, with 6 bases in between. The CDR3 is 13 amino acids. From germline, CDR1 is SGHDN and CDR2 FVKESK. The CDR3 DNA sequence: TGTGCCAGCAGCCAACAGCCCAACTATGGCTACACCTTC. The encoded protein is CASSQQPNYGYTF. Drawing the rest from reference TRBV14 and TRBJ1-2, the complete variable domain is EAGVTQFPSHSVIEKGQTVTLRCDPISGHDNLYWYRRVMGKEIKFLLHFVKESKQDESGMPNNRFLAERTGGTYSTLKVQPAELEDSGVYFCASSQQPNYGYTFGSGTRLTVV.

This clonotype has just a few counts. This chain links TRBV24-1 with TRBJ1-2; D perhaps matches TRBD1 (6 bases). The CDR3 is made up of 16 amino acids. Trimming left V 4 bases short and J 4 bases short, with 18 bases between. Germline V lookup: CDR1 KGHDR, CDR2 SFDVKD. CDR3 amino acids: CATSEAGQPGGYGYTF. For the CDR3, the DNA is TGTGCCACCAGTGAGGCAGGACAGCCCGGCGGCTATGGCTACACCTTC.

This clonotype was counted only a few times. The chain has TRBV20-1 and TRBJ1-5, with unresolved D. V shed 4 bases and J shed 3 bases, with 10 bases lying between them. CDR3 length: 13 amino acids. Germline V gives CDR1 DFQATT, CDR2 SNEGSKA (reference sequence). CDR3 protein: CSAMPSLNQPQHF. CDR3 in DNA: TGCAGTGCTATGCCCTCCCTCAATCAGCCCCAGCATTTT.

This clonotype came up a few times. Being one base from a much bigger clone, this may be a read error. This rearrangement joins TRBV5-1 to TRBJ2-1; 14 nucleotides agree with TRBD2. The trim removed 5 bases at V and 4 bases at J, leaving 2 bases unmatched. Germline-derived CDR1 and CDR2 are SGHRS and YFSETQ. This CDR3 has 15 residues. The DNA for the CDR3 is TGCGCCAGCAGATGGACTAGCGGGGGGTACAATGAGCAGTTCTTC. Translated, it gives CASRWTSGGYNEQFF.

This clonotype has only a few counts. This sequence joins TRBV7-2 and TRBJ2-2; D ambiguous. The CDR3 has 13 residues. V was shortened by 5 bases and J by 4 bases, with 8 bases between the two germline ends. From germline, CDR1 is SGHTA and CDR2 FQGNSA. The DNA of the CDR3 is TGTGCCAGCAGCCCCCGAAGCACCGGGGAGCTGTTTTTT. Encoded protein: CASSPRSTGELFF.

The chain is built from TRBV29-1 and TRBJ2-1; 7 nucleotides line up with TRBD1. The V and J ends lost 4 bases and 7 bases, in that order; junction bases with no gene match: 4. There are 12 residues in the CDR3. The V gene's germline CDR1 is SQVTM and CDR2 ANQGSEA. The CDR3 here is CSVGQGRNEQFF. The CDR3 bases are TGCAGCGTTGGACAGGGAAGGAATGAGCAGTTCTTC.

This clonotype was counted between two and nine times. This chain connects TRBV7-9 to TRBJ2-7; TRBD2 is a possible D gene (6 bases). V lost 4 bases, J lost 3 bases, and 13 bases lay in between. Germline V gene data show CDR1 as SEHNR and CDR2 as FQNEAQ (reference sequence). CDR3 length: 14 amino acids. CDR3 DNA: TGTGCCAGCAGCTCCATTGGGACTGTCTACGAGCAGTACTTC. Amino acids: CASSSIGTVYEQYF.

This rearrangement joins TRBV12-3 or TRBV12-4 to TRBJ2-3; 9 bases match TRBD2. The CDR3 extends over 16 amino acids. V gave up 4 bases and J gave up 2 bases; unmatched junction bases: 7. CDR3 loop: CASSWSSGTFTDTQYF. The CDR3 region has the DNA TGTGCCAGCAGTTGGTCTAGCGGGACCTTCACAGATACGCAGTATTTT.

This clonotype occurred a few times. CDR3 loop: CASSPDRAGNSPLHF. The CDR3 DNA sequence: TGTGCCAGCAGCCCCGACAGGGCTGGAAATTCACCCCTCCACTTT. The V call is TRBV3-1, the J call TRBJ1-6, with 7 bases identical to TRBD1. Germline trimming cut 4 bases from V and 7 bases from J; bases unmatched to any gene: 7. Germline CDR1 LGHDT, CDR2 YNNKEL (reference sequence). The CDR3 length is 15 residues.

J is TRBJ1-1 and V is TRBV5-1; 8 bases align to TRBD1. After removal of 3 bases from V and 4 bases from J, the junction contained 8 bases not matched to a gene. The CDR3 sequence is 15 residues long. Per germline, CDR1 SGHRS and CDR2 YFSETQ. The CDR3 nucleotides are TGCGCCAGCAGCTGGGGGACAGGAGCCTTCACTGAAGCTTTCTTT. Translation: CASSWGTGAFTEAFF.

This clonotype was observed at least ten times. The chain joins TRBV12-3 or TRBV12-4 to TRBJ1-1; 8 bases line up with TRBD1. CDR3 length: 14 amino acids. The V gene end was trimmed by 4 bases and the J gene end by 5 bases; junction bases not matched to a gene: 6. CDR3 DNA sequence: TGTGCCAGCAGTTCCCCCGACAGGGGAACTGAAGCTTTCTTT. This sequence encodes CASSSPDRGTEAFF.

Regarding this clonotype: A junction boundary mismatches the germline segment, possibly from a read error. The CDR3 region has the DNA TGCGCCAGCAGCCAAGAGGTCCTGGGCAGAAGCTCCTATAATCCACCCCTCCACTTT. Its translation: CASSQEVLGRSSYNPPLHF. The gene calls are TRBV4-1 and TRBJ1-6, with D unresolved. Germline values: CDR1 MGHRA, CDR2 YSYEKL. The CDR3 is 19 amino acids.

This clonotype has a count of ten or more. The rearrangement links TRBV7-6 to TRBJ2-3, with 9 bases that match TRBD1. The CDR3 is 15 amino acids. Germline loops: CDR1 SGHVS, CDR2 FNYEAQ. V was clipped by 5 bases and J by 2 bases; unmatched bases: 5. The chain's CDR3 is CASSPRDRATDTQYF. The CDR3, as DNA: TGTGCCAGCAGCCCCCGGGACAGGGCCACAGATACGCAGTATTTT.

This clonotype occurred a few times. The rearrangement uses TRBV4-1 and TRBJ1-1, with D perhaps matching TRBD1 (6 bases). This CDR3 has 15 residues. The germline V gene has CDR1 MGHRA and CDR2 YSYEKL. Trimming stripped 3 bases from V and 1 base from J, with 12 bases between. CDR3 nucleotides: TGCGCCAGCAGCCATCCCCAGGGGAGGAACACTGAAGCTTTCTTT. Its translation is CASSHPQGRNTEAFF.

The chain couples TRBV20-1 to TRBJ2-7; 8 bases line up with TRBD2. The CDR3 covers 13 residues. Germline V CDR1 and CDR2: DFQATT, SNEGSKA (reference sequence). The V segment lost 6 bases and the J segment 5 bases; nucleotides outside the gene matches: 9. The CDR3 spells CSAQFSGINEQYF. CDR3 in DNA: TGCAGTGCACAGTTTAGCGGGATCAACGAGCAGTACTTC.

This chain joins TRBV7-9 and TRBJ1-2, with D maybe TRBD1 (6 bases). There are 14 residues in the CDR3. With 5 bases removed from V and 4 bases from J, the gap between germline ends came to 14 bases. The germline V gene has CDR1 SEHNR and CDR2 FQNEAQ (reference sequence). CDR3 loop: CASSRTGRGYGYTF. For the CDR3, the DNA is TGTGCCAGCAGCAGAACAGGGAGGGGCTATGGCTACACCTTC.

This clonotype has a handful of counts. The V and J genes are TRBV29-1 and TRBJ2-2; tentatively, D is TRBD2 (5 bases). The V gene lost 3 bases and the J gene lost 0 bases, with 8 bases spanning the gap. This CDR3 is 14 amino acids long. Germline CDR1 is SQVTM and CDR2 is ANQGSEA. DNA for the CDR3: TGCAGCGTTGAGCTGGGAGCGAACACCGGGGAGCTGTTTTTT. This translates into CSVELGANTGELFF.

This chain links TRBV12-3 or TRBV12-4 with TRBJ1-6, with 8 bases that match TRBD1. Germline trimming cut 6 bases from V and 7 bases from J; bases unmatched to any gene: 5. The CDR3 loop spans 14 amino acids. CDR3 in DNA: TGTGCCAGCAGCACGGACAGGGCCAATTCACCCCTCCACTTT. Protein product: CASSTDRANSPLHF.

The rearrangement links TRBV5-1 to TRBJ1-2; no definite D call. V gave up 3 bases and J gave up 6 bases, with 12 bases separating them. Looked up from germline, CDR1 is SGHRS and CDR2 is YFSETQ. This CDR3 contains 13 residues. The CDR3 spells CASSYFRGDGYTF. The CDR3, as DNA: TGCGCCAGCAGCTACTTCCGGGGTGATGGCTACACCTTC.